This T cell receptor (beta chain) emerged from a study of OX40 agonist ivuxolimab in advanced cancers. About the study as a whole: Ivuxolimab, which targeted the costimulatory receptor OX40 (CD134), was an agonistic, fully human IgG2 monoclonal antibody. Of the roughly 50 dose-escalation patients, hepatocellular carcinoma was present in about 19, melanoma in some 15, renal cell carcinoma in 9 and head and neck cancer in 9. The paper describes the monotherapy dose-escalation part (N = 52 patients) of the phase I trial of ivuxolimab. Partial responses occurred in three dose-escalation patients, of whom one had hepatocellular carcinoma and two had cutaneous melanoma. A male proportion of about 79% and a mean age of 60 years, ranging from about 23 to 79, were recorded for the dose-escalation cohort. Patients were allowed to have had prior anti-PD-1, anti-PD-L1 or anti-CTLA-4 therapy, and approximately 40% of the dose-escalation patients had previously received checkpoint inhibitors. Intravenous ivuxolimab was administered to patients every 2 weeks at six dose levels: 0.01, 0.1, 0.3, 1.5, 3 and 10 mg/kg. The point of sequencing TCRbeta in the periphery was to test whether ivuxolimab changed TCR sequence diversity and drove clonal T-cell expansion. The paper's findings and limits, for the study overall: Low levels of normalized T-cell clonal expansion were also seen in some nonresponding patients. After ivuxolimab, expanded clones were on average more numerous among CD8+ T cells than among CD4+ T cells. At doses of 0.1 to 3.0 mg/kg, clonal expansion of both CD4+ and CD8+ blood T cells was observed from baseline to week 6. In partial responders in the 0.1-3.0 mg/kg groups, normalized peripheral clonal expansion was found to be among the lowest, especially among CD8+ T cells. Antigen specificity was not determined for the clonally expanded peripheral T cells.

Regarding this clone: Its cognate antigen has yet to be identified. Per-nucleotide qualities are absent, and no much larger clonotype sits a single base away.

From the germline V gene, CDR1 is SGHDT and CDR2 is YYEEEE. V trim: 6 bases; J trim: 8 bases; unmatched bases: 12. The CDR3 numbers 14 residues from cysteine through phenylalanine. Of all the DNA, just the CDR3 is kept, 42 bases in frame from base 1. To sequence the TCRbeta CDR3 region, genomic DNA was isolated from the sorted cells. The immunoSEQ Assay was used to sequence the TCRbeta CDR3 regions. Drawn from immuneACCESS, this table holds only the in-frame rearrangements with V and J called that TCRdb kept. Clones are partly lost; checked studies trace under half to an unresolved V gene and leave the rest unexplained. The sample contains about 83,000 clones, 92% of them found a single time. Of the sample, over 8.5% is held by the ten largest clones. The trial excluded patients who had a history of autoimmune disease or were on systemic immunosuppression. In every dose cohort, peripheral blood was drawn for TCR sequencing at baseline, cycle 4 day 1, and cycle 7 day 1. The samples were taken from a phase I, first-in-human, multicenter, open-label dose-escalation trial of ivuxolimab. Adults with locally advanced or metastatic head and neck squamous cell, hepatocellular, melanoma or renal cell carcinoma were enrolled in the trial. Before TCR sequencing, CD4+ T cells and CD8+ T cells were sorted from peripheral blood as separate populations.

The receptor's source is an adult with an advanced solid tumor such as melanoma, head and neck, liver or kidney cancer. This receptor chain uses TRBV5-6 and TRBJ1-1, with TRBD1 matching 8 junction bases. This sample comprised CD4+ or CD8+ T cells sorted from blood, obtained in a trial of the OX40 agonist ivuxolimab. The CDR3 region reads CASTFFRGRPEAFF. The nucleotide sequence reads as follows: TGTGCCAGCACCTTCTTCAGGGGGCGTCCCGAAGCTTTCTTT.